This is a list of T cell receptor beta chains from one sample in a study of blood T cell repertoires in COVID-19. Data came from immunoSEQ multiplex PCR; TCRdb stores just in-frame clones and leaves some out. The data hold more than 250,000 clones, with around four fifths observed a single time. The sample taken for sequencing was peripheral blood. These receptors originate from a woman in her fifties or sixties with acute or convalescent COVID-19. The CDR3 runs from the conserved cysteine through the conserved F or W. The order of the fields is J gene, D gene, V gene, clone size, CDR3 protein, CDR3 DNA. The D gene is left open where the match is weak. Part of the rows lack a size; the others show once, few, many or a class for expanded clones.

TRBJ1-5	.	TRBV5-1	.	CASSEGIGQPQHF	TGCGCCAGCAGCGAGGGAATCGGTCAGCCCCAGCATTTT
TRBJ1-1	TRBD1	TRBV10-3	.	CAISDRDRPNTEAFF	TGTGCCATCAGTGATCGGGACAGACCGAACACTGAAGCTTTCTTT
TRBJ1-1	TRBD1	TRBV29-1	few	CSVEGQGDGAFF	TGCAGCGTTGAGGGTCAGGGGGACGGAGCTTTCTTT
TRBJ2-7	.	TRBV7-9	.	CASSFTGDSYEQYF	TGTGCCAGCAGCTTCACAGGTGACTCCTACGAGCAGTACTTC
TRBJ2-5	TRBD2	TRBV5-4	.	CASSQRDYNRETQYF	TGTGCCAGCAGCCAAAGGGACTACAATCGGGAGACCCAGTACTTC
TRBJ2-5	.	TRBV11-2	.	CASSLGFQRETQYF	TGTGCCAGCAGCTTAGGTTTCCAGCGGGAGACCCAGTACTTC
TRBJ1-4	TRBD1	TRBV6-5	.	CATRQGPSTNEKLFF	TGTGCCACACGACAGGGACCCTCAACTAATGAAAAACTGTTTTTT
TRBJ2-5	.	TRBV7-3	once	CASSLGPERPQYF	TGTGCCAGCAGCTTAGGTCCCGAGAGGCCCCAGTACTTC
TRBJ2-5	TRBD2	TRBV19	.	CASSVGRGAKQETQYF	TGTGCCAGTAGTGTCGGGAGGGGGGCCAAACAAGAGACCCAGTACTTC
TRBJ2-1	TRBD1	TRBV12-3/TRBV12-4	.	CASSRQGYSEQFF	TGTGCCAGCAGTAGACAGGGGTATAGTGAGCAGTTCTTC
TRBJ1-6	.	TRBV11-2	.	CASSQLQGYNSPLHF	TGTGCCAGCAGCCAGTTACAGGGTTATAATTCACCCCTCCACTTT